The rows below give T cell receptor beta chains drawn from one sample of a study of cytomegalovirus exposure and HLA in healthy donors. TCRdb's table, derived via immunoSEQ multiplex PCR, lists solely in-frame clones and lacks some. The sample table sets out nearly 200,000 clones. The source material was PBMCs. The receptors were sampled from a boy aged 5 to 17 in good health and CMV-seronegative. Each CDR3 is given with its conserved first and last residue. A D gene is named only where the DNA matches it firmly.

cdr3_nt cdr3_aa d_call j_call v_call
TGTGCCAGCAGCTTACATGCGGACACTGAAGCTTTCTTT CASSLHADTEAFF NA TRBJ1-1 TRBV7-8
TGTGCCAGCAGTGACCTTTCTAATCAGCCCCAGCATTTT CASSDLSNQPQHF NA TRBJ1-5 TRBV2
TGTGCCAGCAGCTTAAATCTCCAGGACGAGCAGTACTTC CASSLNLQDEQYF NA TRBJ2-7 TRBV7-6
TGTGCCAGCAGTTACCAGGGGGTGAACACTGAAGCTTTCTTT CASSYQGVNTEAFF TRBD1 TRBJ1-1 TRBV6-5
TGTGCCAGCAGTTCACGGTACGAGCAGTACTTC CASSSRYEQYF NA TRBJ2-7 TRBV28
TGTGCCAGCAGCCCAACCGGGACACAGGCAAAGACCCAGTACTTC CASSPTGTQAKTQYF NA TRBJ2-5 TRBV9
TGTGCCAGCAGCCCAGGGGGCATTTACACTGAAGCTTTCTTT CASSPGGIYTEAFF TRBD1 TRBJ1-1 TRBV7-9
TGTGCCAGCAGTACGGACAGGGGCACCTACAATGAGCAGTTCTTC CASSTDRGTYNEQFF TRBD1 TRBJ2-1 TRBV6-5
TGTGCCAGCTCACCACCGCTAGGGGTGAGCTCTGGGGCCAACGTCCTGACTTTC CASSPPLGVSSGANVLTF NA TRBJ2-6 TRBV18
TGTGCCAGCAGCTTAGTTGGGGGGGGCAACGAGCAGTACTTC CASSLVGGGNEQYF NA TRBJ2-7 TRBV7-2
TGTGCCAGCAGCGTAGGGACAGGGGAAGCTTTCTTT CASSVGTGEAFF TRBD1 TRBJ1-1 TRBV9
TGTGCCAGCAGTTACGTAGCGGGGGGGAAAGAGACCCAGTACTTC CASSYVAGGKETQYF TRBD2 TRBJ2-5 TRBV6-5
TGTGCCAGCAGCCCCCTCGTCAGGGGCTCTGGGGCCAACGTCCTGACTTTC CASSPLVRGSGANVLTF NA TRBJ2-6 TRBV7-9
TGTGCCTGGTCCCCCGACAGACACACTGAAGCTTTCTTT CAWSPDRHTEAFF NA TRBJ1-1 TRBV30
TGTGCCAGCAGCTTAAGAGGCCTGGAGGGGGCGCTGACTGAAGCTTTCTTT CASSLRGLEGALTEAFF TRBD1 TRBJ1-1 TRBV7-9
TGTGCCAGCAGTTTTTTTCGGGCGGGGCAGCCCCAGCATTTT CASSFFRAGQPQHF NA TRBJ1-5 TRBV28
TGCGCCAGCAGCCAAGGGGCGGAGCAGTTCTTC CASSQGAEQFF NA TRBJ2-1 TRBV4-3
TGTGCCAGCAGCGCCCCTCCGCGGGGGGAACACGAGCAGTACTTC CASSAPPRGEHEQYF TRBD2 TRBJ2-7 TRBV11-2
TGTGCCAGCAGCCCCCACATCCAAGAGACCCAGTACTTC CASSPHIQETQYF NA TRBJ2-5 TRBV25-1
TGTGCCAGCAGGTCGGGGACTAGCGGGGGAGAGAACACCGGGGAGCTGTTTTTT CASRSGTSGGENTGELFF TRBD2 TRBJ2-2 TRBV7-9
TGCGCCAGCAGCCCCGATCCGGGTGATGGCTACACCTTC CASSPDPGDGYTF NA TRBJ1-2 TRBV5-1
TGTGCCAGCAGCCAAGTGAGGTTGCGGGGCTACAATGAGCAATTCTTC CASSQVRLRGYNEQFF NA TRBJ2-1 TRBV14
TGTGCCAGCAGCTCAGGGGTATTTGATGAAAAACTGTTTTTT CASSSGVFDEKLFF NA TRBJ1-4 TRBV7-9
TGTGCCAGCAGCTTGAGGGACAGGGGAACTGAAGCTTTCTTT CASSLRDRGTEAFF TRBD1 TRBJ1-1 TRBV5-4
TGCGCCAGCAGCTTGGGAGGGCGGGCAGGCAAAAACATTCAGTACTTC CASSLGGRAGKNIQYF NA TRBJ2-4 TRBV5-1
TGTGCCAGCAGCCAGACACAGGGGGACTACGAGCAGTACTTC CASSQTQGDYEQYF TRBD1 TRBJ2-7 TRBV4-2
TGCGCCAGCAGCATACTTCGACAGGGAAACTACACCTTC CASSILRQGNYTF TRBD1 TRBJ1-2 TRBV4-1
TGTGCCAGCAGTTCCTTCCGGGGGGGCACAGATACGCAGTATTTT CASSSFRGGTDTQYF TRBD2 TRBJ2-3 TRBV28
TGTGCCAGCAGCCTTCGGGGACAGACGATTAGCACAGATACGCAGTATTTT CASSLRGQTISTDTQYF TRBD1 TRBJ2-3 TRBV7-6
TGTGCCATCAGTGGTAAGGCAGGGGGTCCATCCTACGAGCAGTACTTC CAISGKAGGPSYEQYF TRBD1 TRBJ2-7 TRBV10-3
TGTGCCAGCATGGGGGCACCCGGGGAGCTGTTTTTT CASMGAPGELFF NA TRBJ2-2 TRBV7-3
TGTGCCAGCAGTGAAACCCCAGGGCGAAATTCACCCCTCCACTTT CASSETPGRNSPLHF NA TRBJ1-6 TRBV6-1
TGTGCCAGCAGCCCTCATACAGACCACAGGGGATACGGGGTGTTCGGCTACACCTTC CASSPHTDHRGYGVFGYTF TRBD1 TRBJ1-2 TRBV7-8
TGTGCCAGCAGCCCCGGGGTTTTTCCTACGCCTTCAATGAACACTGAAGCTTTCTTT CASSPGVFPTPSMNTEAFF NA TRBJ1-1 TRBV7-2
TGTGCTAGTGGCATGGGGACTAGCGGATCCACAGATACGCAGTATTTT CASGMGTSGSTDTQYF TRBD2 TRBJ2-3 TRBV12-5
TGTGCCAGCAGCGCGGGACACCCGAACACTGAAGCTTTCTTT CASSAGHPNTEAFF NA TRBJ1-1 TRBV9
TGTGCCAGCTCACTAAAACAGGGCTACGAGCAGTACTTC CASSLKQGYEQYF NA TRBJ2-7 TRBV18
TGTGCCAGCACAAGGACTAGCGGGGGAGATACGCAGTATTTT CASTRTSGGDTQYF TRBD2 TRBJ2-3 TRBV9
TGTGCCAGCAGCGCCGGGACTAGCGGGGAGCAGTTCTTC CASSAGTSGEQFF TRBD2 TRBJ2-1 TRBV9
TGTGCCAGTAGCCTAGGGGCAGGGGGCCTCTATGGCTACACCTTC CASSLGAGGLYGYTF TRBD1 TRBJ1-2 TRBV19
TGCACCAGCAGCCAGGAGAAGCGGGGGGAAGAGACCCAGTACTTC CTSSQEKRGEETQYF NA TRBJ2-5 TRBV1
TGTGCCAGCAGCCCTACAGGTTACACCGGGGAGCTGTTTTTT CASSPTGYTGELFF NA TRBJ2-2 TRBV11-3
TGTGCCAGTAGTACGGGCAGGGGGTCACACTCCTACGAGCAGTACTTC CASSTGRGSHSYEQYF TRBD1 TRBJ2-7 TRBV19
TGTGCCAGCAGCGTAGACCCCGAGGGCAAGCAGTACTTC CASSVDPEGKQYF NA TRBJ2-7 TRBV9
TGTGCCAGCAGTTACAGGGGGAGGGAAGAGACCCAGTACTTC CASSYRGREETQYF NA TRBJ2-5 TRBV6-5
TGTGCCTGGAGTGGTATTGGGACTTACACAGATACGCAGTATTTT CAWSGIGTYTDTQYF NA TRBJ2-3 TRBV30